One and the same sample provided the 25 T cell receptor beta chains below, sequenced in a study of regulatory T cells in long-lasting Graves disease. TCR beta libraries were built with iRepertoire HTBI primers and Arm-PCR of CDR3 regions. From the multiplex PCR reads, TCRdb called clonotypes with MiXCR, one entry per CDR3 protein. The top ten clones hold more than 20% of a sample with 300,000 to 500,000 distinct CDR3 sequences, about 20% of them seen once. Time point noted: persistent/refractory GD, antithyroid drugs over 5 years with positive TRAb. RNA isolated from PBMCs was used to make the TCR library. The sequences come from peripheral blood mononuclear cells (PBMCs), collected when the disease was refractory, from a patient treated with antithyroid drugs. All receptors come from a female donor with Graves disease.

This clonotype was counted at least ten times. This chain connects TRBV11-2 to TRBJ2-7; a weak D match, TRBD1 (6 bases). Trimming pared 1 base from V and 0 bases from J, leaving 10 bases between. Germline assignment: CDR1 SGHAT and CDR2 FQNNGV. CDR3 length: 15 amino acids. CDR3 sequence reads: CASSLGTGFSYEQYF. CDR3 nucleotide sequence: TGTGCCAGCAGCTTAGGAACAGGGTTCTCCTACGAGCAGTACTTC.

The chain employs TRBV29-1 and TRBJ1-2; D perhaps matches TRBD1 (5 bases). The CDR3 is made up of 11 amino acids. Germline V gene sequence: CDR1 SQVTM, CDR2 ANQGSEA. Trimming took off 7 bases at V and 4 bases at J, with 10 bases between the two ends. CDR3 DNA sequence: TGCAGCGCCCGGGACCTCTATGGCTACACCTTC. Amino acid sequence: CSARDLYGYTF.

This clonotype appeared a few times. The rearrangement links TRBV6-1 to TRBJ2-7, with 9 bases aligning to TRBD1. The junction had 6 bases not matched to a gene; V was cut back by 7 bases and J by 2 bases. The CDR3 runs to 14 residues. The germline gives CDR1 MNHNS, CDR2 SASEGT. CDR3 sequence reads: CASKRTGATYEQYF. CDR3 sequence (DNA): TGTGCCAGCAAACGGACAGGGGCCACCTACGAGCAGTACTTC.

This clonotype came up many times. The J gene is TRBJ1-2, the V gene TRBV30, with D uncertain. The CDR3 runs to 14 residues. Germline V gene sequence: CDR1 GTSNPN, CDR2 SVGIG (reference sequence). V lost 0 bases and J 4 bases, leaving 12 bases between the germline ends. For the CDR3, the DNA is TGTGCCTGGAGTGTAGGGCACGGGCCCTATGGCTACACCTTC. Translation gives CAWSVGHGPYGYTF. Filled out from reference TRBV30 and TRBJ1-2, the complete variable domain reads SQTIHQWPATLVQPVGSPLSLECTVEGTSNPNLYWYRQAAGRGLQLLFYSVGIGQISSEVPQNLSASRPQDRQFILSSKKLLLSDSGFYLCAWSVGHGPYGYTFGSGTRLTVV.

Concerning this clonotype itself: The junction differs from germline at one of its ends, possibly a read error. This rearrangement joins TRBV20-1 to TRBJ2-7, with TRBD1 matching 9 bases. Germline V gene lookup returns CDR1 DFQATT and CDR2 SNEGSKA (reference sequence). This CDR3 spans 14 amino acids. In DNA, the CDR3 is TGCAGTGTTGTGGGGGACAGGGATATTTACGGGCAGTACTTC. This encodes CSVVGDRDIYGQYF.

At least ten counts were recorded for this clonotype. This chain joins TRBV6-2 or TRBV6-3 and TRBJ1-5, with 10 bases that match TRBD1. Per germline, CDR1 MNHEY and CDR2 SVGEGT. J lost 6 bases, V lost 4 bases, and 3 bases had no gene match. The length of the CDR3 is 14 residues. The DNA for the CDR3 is TGTGCCAGCAGTTTAGGGACAGGGGTTCAGCCCCAGCATTTT. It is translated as CASSLGTGVQPQHF.

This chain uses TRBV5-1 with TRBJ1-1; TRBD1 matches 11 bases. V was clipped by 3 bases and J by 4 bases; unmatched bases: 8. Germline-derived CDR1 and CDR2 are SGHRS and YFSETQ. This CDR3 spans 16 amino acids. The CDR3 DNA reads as TGCGCCAGCAGCTCAACCCGGGACAGGGGGGCCACTGAAGCTTTCTTT. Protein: CASSSTRDRGATEAFF.

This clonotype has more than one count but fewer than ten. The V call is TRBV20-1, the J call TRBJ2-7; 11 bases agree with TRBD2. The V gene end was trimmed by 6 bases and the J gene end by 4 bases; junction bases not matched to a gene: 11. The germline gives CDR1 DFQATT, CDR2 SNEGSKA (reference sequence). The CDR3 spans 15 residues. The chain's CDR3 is CSAETRGTSGYEQYF. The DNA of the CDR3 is TGCAGTGCGGAGACCAGGGGGACTAGCGGATACGAGCAGTACTTC.

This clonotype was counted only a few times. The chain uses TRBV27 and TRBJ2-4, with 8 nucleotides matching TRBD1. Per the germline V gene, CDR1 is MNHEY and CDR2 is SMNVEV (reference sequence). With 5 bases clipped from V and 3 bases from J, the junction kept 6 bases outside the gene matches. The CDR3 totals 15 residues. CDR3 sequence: CASSPSGQVKNIQYF. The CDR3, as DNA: TGTGCCAGCAGTCCGTCGGGACAGGTCAAAAACATTCAGTACTTC.

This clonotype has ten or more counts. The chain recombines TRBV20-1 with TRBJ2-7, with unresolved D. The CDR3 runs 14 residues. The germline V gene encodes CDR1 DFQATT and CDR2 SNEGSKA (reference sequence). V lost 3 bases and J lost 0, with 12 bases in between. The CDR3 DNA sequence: TGCAGTGCTAGTGGACCTGATAACTCCTACGAGCAGTACTTC. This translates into CSASGPDNSYEQYF.

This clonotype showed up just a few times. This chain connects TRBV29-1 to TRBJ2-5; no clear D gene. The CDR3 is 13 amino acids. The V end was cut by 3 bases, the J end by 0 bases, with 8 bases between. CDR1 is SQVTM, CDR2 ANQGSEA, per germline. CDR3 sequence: CSVEKNYQETQYF. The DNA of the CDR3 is TGCAGCGTTGAGAAGAACTACCAAGAGACCCAGTACTTC.

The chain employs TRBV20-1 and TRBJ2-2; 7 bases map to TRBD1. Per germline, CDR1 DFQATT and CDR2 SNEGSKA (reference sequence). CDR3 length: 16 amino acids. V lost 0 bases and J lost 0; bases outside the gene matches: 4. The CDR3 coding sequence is TGCAGTGCTAGAGATTGGCAGGGGGCGAACACCGGGGAGCTGTTTTTT. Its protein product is CSARDWQGANTGELFF.

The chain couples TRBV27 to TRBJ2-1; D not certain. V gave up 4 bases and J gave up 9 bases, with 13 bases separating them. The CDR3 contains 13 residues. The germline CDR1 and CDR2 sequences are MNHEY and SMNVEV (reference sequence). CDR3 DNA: TGTGCCAGCAGTTCCCCTTTCCCCGGTGAGCAGTTCTTC. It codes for CASSSPFPGEQFF.

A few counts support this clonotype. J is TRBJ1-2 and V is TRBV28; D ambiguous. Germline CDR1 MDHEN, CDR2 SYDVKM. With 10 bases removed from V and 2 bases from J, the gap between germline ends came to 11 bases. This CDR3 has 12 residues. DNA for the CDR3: TGTGCCACCAGCGACCCCAACTATGGCTACACCTTC. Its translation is CATSDPNYGYTF.

CDR3 coding DNA: TGCAGTGACGAAGGCCACATTTTCTCTGGGGCCAACGTCCTGACTTTC. The encoded protein is CSDEGHIFSGANVLTF. This chain uses TRBV20-1 with TRBJ2-6; D is uncertain. This CDR3 is built from 16 residues. Trimming stripped 7 bases from V and 0 bases from J, with 16 bases between. Germline values: CDR1 DFQATT, CDR2 SNEGSKA (reference sequence).

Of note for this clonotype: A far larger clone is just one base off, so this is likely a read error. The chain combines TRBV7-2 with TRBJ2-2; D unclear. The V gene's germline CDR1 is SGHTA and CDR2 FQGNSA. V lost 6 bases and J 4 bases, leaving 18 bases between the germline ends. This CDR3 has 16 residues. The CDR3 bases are TGTGCCAGCAGTGAAGAGGCAGACCGAAGCACCGGGGAGCTGTTTTTT. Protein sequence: CASSEEADRSTGELFF.

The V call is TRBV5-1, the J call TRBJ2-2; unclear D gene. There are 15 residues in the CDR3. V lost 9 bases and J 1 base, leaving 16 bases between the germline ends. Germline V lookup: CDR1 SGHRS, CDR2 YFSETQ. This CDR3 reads CATSTVSRNTGELFF. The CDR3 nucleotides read TGCGCCACCTCGACTGTCTCACGGAACACCGGGGAGCTGTTTTTT.

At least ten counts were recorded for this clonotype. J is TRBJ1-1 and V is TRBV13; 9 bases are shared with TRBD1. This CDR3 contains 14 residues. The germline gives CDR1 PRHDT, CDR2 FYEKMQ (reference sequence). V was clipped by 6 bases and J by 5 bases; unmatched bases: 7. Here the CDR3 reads CASSNRGLETEAFF. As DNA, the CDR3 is TGTGCCAGCAGTAACAGGGGGCTTGAGACTGAAGCTTTCTTT.

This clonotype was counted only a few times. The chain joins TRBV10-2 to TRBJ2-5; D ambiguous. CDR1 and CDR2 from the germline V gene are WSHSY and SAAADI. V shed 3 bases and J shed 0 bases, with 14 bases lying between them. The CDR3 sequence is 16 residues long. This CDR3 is CASSETGLGYQETQYF. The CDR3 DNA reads TGCGCCAGCAGTGAAACTGGGCTCGGGTACCAAGAGACCCAGTACTTC.

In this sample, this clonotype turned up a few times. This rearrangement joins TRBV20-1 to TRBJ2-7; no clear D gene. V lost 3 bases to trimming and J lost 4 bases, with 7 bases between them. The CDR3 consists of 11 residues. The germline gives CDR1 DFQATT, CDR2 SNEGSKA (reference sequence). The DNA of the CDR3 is TGCAGTGCTAGTCTTGATTACGAGCAGTACTTC. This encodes CSASLDYEQYF.

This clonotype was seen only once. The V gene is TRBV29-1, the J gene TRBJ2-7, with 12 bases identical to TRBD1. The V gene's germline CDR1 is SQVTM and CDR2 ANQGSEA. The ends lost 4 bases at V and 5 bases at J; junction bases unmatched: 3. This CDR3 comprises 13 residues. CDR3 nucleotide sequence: TGCAGCGTTGTGGGACAGGGGGCCCACGAGCAGTACTTC. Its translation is CSVVGQGAHEQYF.

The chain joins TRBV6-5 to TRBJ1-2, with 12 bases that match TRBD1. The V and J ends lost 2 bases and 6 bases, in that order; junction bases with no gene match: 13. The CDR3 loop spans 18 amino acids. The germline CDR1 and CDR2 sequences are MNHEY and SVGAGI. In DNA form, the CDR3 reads TGTGCCAGCAGTTACGGTGGGACAGGGGGCTCCTTCACCGATGGCTACACCTTC. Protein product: CASSYGGTGGSFTDGYTF.

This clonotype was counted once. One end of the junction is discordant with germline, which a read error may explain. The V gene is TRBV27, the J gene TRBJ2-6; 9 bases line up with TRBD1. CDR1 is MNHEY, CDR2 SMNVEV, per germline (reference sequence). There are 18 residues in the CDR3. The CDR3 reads CAGSLTRDRATGANVLTF. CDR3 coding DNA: TGTGCCGGCAGTTTGACCCGGGACAGGGCTACTGGGGCCAACGTCCTGACTTTC.

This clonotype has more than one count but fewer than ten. CDR3 residues: CATSRVLGTNYGYTF. In DNA form, the CDR3 reads TGTGCCACCAGCAGGGTGCTAGGCACAAACTATGGCTACACCTTC. The J gene is TRBJ1-2, the V gene TRBV15, with D hard to call. CDR1 and CDR2 (germline): LNHNV, YYDKDF (reference sequence). V lost 3 bases to trimming and J lost 2 bases, with 13 bases between them. The CDR3 has 15 residues.

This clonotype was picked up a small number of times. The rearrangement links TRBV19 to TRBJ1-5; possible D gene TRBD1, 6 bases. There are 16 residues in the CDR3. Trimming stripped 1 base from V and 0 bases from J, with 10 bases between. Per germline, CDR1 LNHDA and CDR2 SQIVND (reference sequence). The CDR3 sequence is CASSIAGDNSNQPQHF. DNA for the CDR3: TGTGCCAGTAGTATAGCGGGGGACAATAGCAATCAGCCCCAGCATTTT.